This T cell receptor beta chain was identified during a study of long-term antiretroviral therapy in people with HIV. The study's findings and limits: CDR3 length ranges were narrower in HIV repertoires than in controls. Increased diversity was seen after ART, yet it remained lower than in transplant donor controls.

The CDR3 length is 14 residues. The V end lost 2 bases, the J end lost 9 bases, and 11 bases lay between the germline ends. Germline V lookup: CDR1 SGHAT, CDR2 FQNNGV. A remark on this clone: The antigen remains unidentified.

In each sample, about 0.9-10 million cryopreserved PBMC were present before DNA extraction. An immunoSEQ assay, version v3.0, was performed at survey level. Clones were sequenced by immunoSEQ multiplex PCR, and TCRdb holds only the in-frame ones, with some missing. This sample yields 8,500 to 9,500 clones, of which around 77% are seen a single time; approximately 15% belongs to the top ten. The specimen comprised unsorted PBMCs, sampled 0.4 years before starting antiretroviral therapy. The chain employs TRBV11-2 and TRBJ1-6; no clear D. The clonotype was recovered from a man aged 25-45 years with HIV. CDR3 region: CASSLTSLFSPLHF. The CDR3 nucleotides read TGTGCCAGCAGCTTAACAAGTCTTTTTTCACCCCTCCACTTT.